The text below deals with one TCR beta chain. The sample comes from a study of blood T cell repertoires in COVID-19. Study at large: From the United States, Italy and Spain came samples of acute and convalescent COVID-19. PBMCs, B-cell-depleted T cells, or T cells were the source of the cDNA or gDNA that made up the material.

In the source study's methods: Reference gene primer amplification yielded estimated nucleated cell counts. The method was immunoSEQ multiplex PCR; TCRdb's version includes in-frame clones alone and lacks a portion of them. Clonal size and the V and J genes are those of that table, whereas D and trimming came from the DNA. This repertoire shows a few hundred thousand clones, around 82% found once; its top ten account for roughly 3%. CDR3 length equals 12 residues. V was pared by 3 bases and J by 7 bases, with 0 bases of the junction left unmatched. Germline values: CDR1 LGHDT, CDR2 YNNKEL (reference sequence).

The TCR comes from a woman aged 18-29 years with acute or convalescent COVID-19. Source material: peripheral blood. The chain couples TRBV3-1 (or the pseudogene TRBV3-2) to TRBJ2-1, with 7 bases matching TRBD2. CDR3: CASSHSGNEQFF. The DNA for the CDR3 is TGTGCCAGCAGCCATAGCGGGAATGAGCAGTTCTTC.